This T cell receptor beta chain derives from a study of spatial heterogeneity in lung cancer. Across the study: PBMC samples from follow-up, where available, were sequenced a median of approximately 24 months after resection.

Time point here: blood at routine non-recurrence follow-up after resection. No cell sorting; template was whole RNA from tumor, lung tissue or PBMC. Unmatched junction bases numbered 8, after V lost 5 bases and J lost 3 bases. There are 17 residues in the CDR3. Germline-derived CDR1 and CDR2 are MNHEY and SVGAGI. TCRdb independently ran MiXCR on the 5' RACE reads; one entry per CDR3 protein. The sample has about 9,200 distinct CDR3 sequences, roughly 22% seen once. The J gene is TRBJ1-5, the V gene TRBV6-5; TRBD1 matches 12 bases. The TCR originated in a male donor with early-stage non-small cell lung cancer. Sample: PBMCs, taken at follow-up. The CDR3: CASSEVGQGAVNQPQHF. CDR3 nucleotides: TGTGCCAGCAGTGAAGTGGGACAGGGGGCCGTCAATCAGCCCCAGCATTTT.